The clone carrying this T cell receptor beta chain was detected ten times or more. V lost 1 base, J lost 8 bases, and 15 bases lay in between. The CDR3 consists of 14 residues. Germline V gene sequence: CDR1 SEHNR, CDR2 FQNEAQ (reference sequence). This entry is derived from a study of CD8 T cells in ankylosing spondylitis. Quantitative molecular-barcoded 5'-RACE generated the TCR beta libraries. TCRdb re-analysed the 5' RACE reads in MiXCR, keeping a single row per CDR3 protein. The top ten hold 3.5% of the sample, which has 250,000 to 350,000 distinct CDR3 sequences, less than 25% seen once. The sequencing input was blood, either unsorted or a sorted T cell fraction (not recorded which). This receptor was taken from a female donor with ankylosing spondylitis or in good health (not recorded which). The rearrangement links TRBV7-9 to TRBJ2-7; D not resolved. This CDR3 is CASSLDRADRQQYF. The CDR3 DNA reads as TGTGCCAGCAGCTTAGACCGTGCCGATCGACAGCAGTACTTC.